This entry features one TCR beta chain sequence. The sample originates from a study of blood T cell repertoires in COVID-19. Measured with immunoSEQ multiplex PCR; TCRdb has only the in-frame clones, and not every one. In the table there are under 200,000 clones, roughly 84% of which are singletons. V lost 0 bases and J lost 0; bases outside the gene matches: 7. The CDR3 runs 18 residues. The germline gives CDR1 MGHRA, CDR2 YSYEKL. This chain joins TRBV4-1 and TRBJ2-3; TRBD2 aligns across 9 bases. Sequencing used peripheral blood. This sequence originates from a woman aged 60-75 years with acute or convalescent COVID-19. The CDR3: CASSQDRERGASTDTQYF. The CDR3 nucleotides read TGCGCCAGCAGCCAAGACAGGGAGCGGGGGGCTAGCACAGATACGCAGTATTTT.